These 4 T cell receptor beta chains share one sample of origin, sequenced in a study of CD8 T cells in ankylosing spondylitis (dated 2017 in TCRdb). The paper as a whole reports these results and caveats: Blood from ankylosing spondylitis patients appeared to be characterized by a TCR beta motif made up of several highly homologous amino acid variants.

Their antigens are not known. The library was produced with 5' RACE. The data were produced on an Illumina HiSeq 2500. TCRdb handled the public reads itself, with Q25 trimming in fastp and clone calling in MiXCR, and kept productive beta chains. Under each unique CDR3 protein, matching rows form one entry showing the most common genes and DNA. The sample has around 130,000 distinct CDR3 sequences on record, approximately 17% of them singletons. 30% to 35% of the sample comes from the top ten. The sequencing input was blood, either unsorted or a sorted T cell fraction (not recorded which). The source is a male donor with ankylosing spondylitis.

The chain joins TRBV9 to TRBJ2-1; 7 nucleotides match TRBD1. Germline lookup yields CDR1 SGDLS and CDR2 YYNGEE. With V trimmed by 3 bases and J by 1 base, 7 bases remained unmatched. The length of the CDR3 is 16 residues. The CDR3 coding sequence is TGTGCCAGCAGCGCCCCCTCGACAGGGTCCTACAATGAGCAGTTCTTC. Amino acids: CASSAPSTGSYNEQFF.

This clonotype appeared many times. The DNA for the CDR3 is TGTGCCAGCGCGAGGGCAGGGATCCAAGAGACCCAGTACTTC. The encoded protein is CASARAGIQETQYF. The genes are TRBV25-1 and TRBJ2-5; D may be TRBD1 or TRBD2 (5 bases each). Between the trimmed V and J ends, which lost 8 bases and 1 base, there was a span of 14 bases. CDR1 and CDR2 from the germline V gene are MGHDK and SYGVNS. This CDR3 is 14 amino acids long.

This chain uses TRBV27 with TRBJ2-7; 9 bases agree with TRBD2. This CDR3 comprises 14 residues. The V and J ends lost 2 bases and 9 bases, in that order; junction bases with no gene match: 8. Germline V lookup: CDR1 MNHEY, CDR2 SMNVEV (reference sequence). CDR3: CASSLMASGTVQYF. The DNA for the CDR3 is TGTGCCAGCAGTTTAATGGCTAGCGGGACGGTGCAGTACTTC.

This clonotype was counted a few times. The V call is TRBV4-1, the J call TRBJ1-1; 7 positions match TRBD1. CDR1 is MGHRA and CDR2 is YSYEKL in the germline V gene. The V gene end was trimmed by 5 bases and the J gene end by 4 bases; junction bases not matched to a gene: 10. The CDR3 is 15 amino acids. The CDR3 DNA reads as TGCGCCAGCAGCAATCGACAGGGTCAGACCACTGAAGCTTTCTTT. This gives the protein CASSNRQGQTTEAFF.